A selection of T cell receptor beta chains follows, all from one sample in a study of blood T cell repertoires in COVID-19. TCRdb keeps only in-frame clones here, not all; method: immunoSEQ multiplex PCR. The sample carries 370,000 or so clones, 87% recorded once. Sequencing was performed on PBMCs or T cells enriched from blood (not recorded which). The receptor source for this set is a man aged 25-45 years who had recovered from COVID-19. CDR3s leave out the opening cysteine and the closing phenylalanine or tryptophan.

v_call,j_call,cdr3_aa
TRBV5-4,TRBJ2-3,ASSPQGTDTQY
TRBV19,TRBJ2-1,ASRPAGGRNEQF
TRBV27,TRBJ1-4,ASSLYFGTGTPSSEKLF
TRBV18,TRBJ1-6,ASSGYPGQANSPLH
TRBV5-1,TRBJ1-1,ASSVTDMNTEAF
TRBV9,TRBJ2-1,ASSPSGTLHNEQF
TRBV19,TRBJ1-1,ASSIGGLNTEAF
TRBV30,TRBJ1-6,AWSVSTGGGGSPLH
TRBV2,TRBJ2-3,ASLDSLVHLGPGTQY
TRBV7-6,TRBJ2-5,ASSSQQGSQETQY
TRBV10-2,TRBJ1-2,ASSSPESGGYT
TRBV18,TRBJ2-7,ASSSGGFSYEQY
TRBV10-1,TRBJ2-2,ASSSGGTGELF
TRBV5-1,TRBJ2-7,ASSWTLTGPSYEQY
TRBV5-1,TRBJ2-6,ASSLGAGGLSSGANVLT
TRBV19,TRBJ2-3,ASSTGLAGGSSADTQY
TRBV5-1,TRBJ2-2,ASSPSSGGFKITGELF
TRBV7-9,TRBJ2-5,ASSYGQGRGETQY
TRBV6-2/TRBV6-3,TRBJ2-3,ASSWTSGGAQDTQY
TRBV18,TRBJ1-3,ASSPLISFTLSSGNTIY
TRBV5-5,TRBJ1-2,ASSRGSGGVGYT
TRBV6-5,TRBJ2-2,ASLAGRHGELF
TRBV12-5,TRBJ1-2,ASGLGGAGEYGYT
TRBV18,TRBJ1-2,ASSPLIEQNYGYT
TRBV18,TRBJ2-5,ASSAYQETQY
TRBV30,TRBJ1-6,AWSSGQEYSPLH
TRBV7-8,TRBJ1-2,ASSLSGVGYT
TRBV29-1,TRBJ1-2,SVVRAGFEERGGYT
TRBV19,TRBJ2-1,ASSIRFELAGGPSNEQF
TRBV10-3,TRBJ1-5,AISESQSNQPQH
TRBV24-1,TRBJ2-3,ATSDSGQVFSDTQY
TRBV9,TRBJ1-3,ASSHPGEASGNTIY
TRBV7-9,TRBJ1-2,ASSFDGVYYGYT
TRBV11-2,TRBJ1-1,ASSPNVGGRTEAF
TRBV20-1,TRBJ2-2,SASSGGARTGELF
TRBV30,TRBJ2-2,AWSPGQNTGELF
TRBV30,TRBJ1-4,ASQGGNEKLF
TRBV6-5,TRBJ2-1,ASRRTGHANEQF
TRBV2,TRBJ1-5,ASSVRQGDQPQH
TRBV18,TRBJ1-3,ASSPAEISSGNTIY
TRBV5-6,TRBJ1-1,ASSASGNEAF
TRBV5-1,TRBJ1-4,ASSLVTGADEKLF
TRBV5-4,TRBJ1-4,ASSFGGGQGTEKLF
TRBV10-1,TRBJ1-1,ASTDSMNTEAF
TRBV6-2/TRBV6-3,TRBJ2-7,ASSYYSGGEQY
TRBV6-5,TRBJ2-6,ATSGEGANVLT
TRBV19,TRBJ1-6,ASSETGNSPLH
TRBV10-3,TRBJ1-2,AISGTGVGYT
TRBV9,TRBJ1-4,ASSVPGEKLF
TRBV27,TRBJ2-7,ASSLSWPNYEQY
TRBV11-2,TRBJ2-5,ASSLESLAAQY
TRBV11-2,TRBJ1-1,ASSVTGTENTEAF
TRBV6-5,TRBJ1-6,ASKGRGQSPLH
TRBV11-2,TRBJ2-7,ASSLRARLGEQY
TRBV10-3,TRBJ1-3,AISEDGSSGNTIY